Included here is one T cell receptor beta chain sequence, with context. Its antigen target is currently unknown. Base qualities are not provided; no much larger clone lies one nucleotide away. Graves' hyperthyroidism was defined as stable when no progression to ophthalmopathy occurred over 18 months of follow-up. Hyperthyroidism patients were newly diagnosed, had a disease duration of under 2 months, and were aged 18 to 65 years. Any patient with an uncontrolled infection, another autoimmune disease, pregnancy or lactation was excluded. Clinical symptoms, serum thyroxine and TRAb, thyroid ultrasound, and orbital computed tomography formed the basis for the diagnoses. PBMCs were isolated from roughly 10 ml of fresh peripheral blood by Ficoll-Paque density gradient centrifugation. Total RNA was extracted with Trizol reagent, and quality was checked on an Agilent 2100 Bioanalyzer. This sample was included in a study of T cells in Graves' hyperthyroidism and ophthalmopathy (dated by TCRdb to the late 2010s). Notes on the research overall: Peripheral blood was sampled at the time of initial diagnosis, prior to any treatment. Whether ophthalmopathy could be predicted prospectively was tested in an independent validation cohort made up of 18 to 20 hyperthyroidism patients plus 17 patients who later progressed to ophthalmopathy. The study also compared thyroid tissue and blood T-cell repertoires from roughly 6 Graves' hyperthyroidism patients. After sampling, hyperthyroidism patients received methimazole starting at 30 mg daily, and ophthalmopathy patients received high-dose intravenous methylprednisolone. The paper describes TCR Vbeta CDR3 sequencing of about 140 peripheral blood samples, made up of around 41 ophthalmopathy patients, roughly 75 hyperthyroidism patients and approximately 17 progressor patients. The 100 or so discovery patients were divided at random into training and test sets in a 7:3 ratio. To identify TCR V-J signatures that set the groups apart, the researchers used a discovery cohort of 90 to 100 patients, made up of around 40 with Graves' ophthalmopathy and 55 to 65 with stable Graves' hyperthyroidism.

Amplification of TCR beta CDR3 regions was carried out from RNA transcripts. For the first round of RT-PCR on the TCR CDR3, the HTBI primer set was used together with the Qiagen OneStep RT-PCR kit. Libraries were constructed in a second round of multiplex PCR, after which size selection and purification were performed. Sequencing of the libraries was done on an Illumina HiSeq2000 using paired-end 100 bp reads. The study's own analysis went as follows. SOAPnuke was used to process the raw data, removing reads that contained adapters or uncalled bases, had a mean Phred below 15, or lacked an exact match to the constant primer or identifier. COPE v1.2.5 was used to merge high-quality paired reads, and clonotypes were defined as unique nucleotide sequences. MiTCR v1.1 was used to align clonotypes to the IMGT TRBV, TRBD and TRBJ reference segments. Analysis was restricted to V-J combinations with a frequency above 0.0001, which covered about 99% of repertoires. The TCS score was defined as the ratio of F50 (clonal expansion) to E x V (chaos), calculated using BLOSUM62-based TCRdist between CDR3 peptides within each V-J. Welch's t-statistics and random forest reduced 500 to 650 V-J features to 10 to 15, which were used in a naive Bayes classifier (R e1071). TCRdb reprocessing: public reads trimmed at Q25 with fastp, clones called with MiXCR, in-frame beta chains kept. Rows are unified per CDR3 protein, each entry keeping the most common DNA and genes. The V and J calls were not made by the authors but by TCRdb's processing. The sample table records fewer than 400,000 distinct CDR3 sequences; 16% of these occur just once. The top ten clones comprise approximately 31% of the sample.

Sequences MGHRA (CDR1) and YSYEKL (CDR2) are obtained from the germline V gene. The junction shows trimming of 5 bases on V and 1 base on J, and the gene matches do not reach 11 bases of it. CDR3 length: 16 amino acids, cysteine to phenylalanine. This entry keeps only the CDR3 DNA: 48 bases, framed from base 1. What the work shows at the level of the full study, not this receptor alone: Sample size was not statistically predetermined, and investigators were not blinded to group allocation. Most expanded thyroid clonotypes (frequency above 0.001) were also detected in blood, suggesting blood repertoires may reflect thyroid immune responses. In validation, the model predicted progression to ophthalmopathy with approximately 70% sensitivity and approximately 74% specificity, a median of 6.5 months before onset. Ophthalmopathy was separated from stable hyperthyroidism by a 13 V-J signature model, with around 90% sensitivity and about 81% specificity obtained in cross-validation and 80%/75% obtained in testing.

This sequence was found in a man between 25 and 39 years old with Graves' hyperthyroidism. The sample consisted of blood. The sequence joins TRBV4-1 to TRBJ2-7, with 7 bases in between that match TRBD1. The CDR3 in this case is CASSSRPWDRSYEQYF. The DNA sequence is as follows: TGCGCCAGCAGCTCAAGGCCGTGGGACAGATCCTACGAGCAGTACTTC.